This T cell receptor (beta chain) was obtained from a study of immune characteristics of hereditary and idiopathic chronic pancreatitis. Total pancreatectomy with islet autotransplantation was the source of the chronic pancreatitis pancreas tissue. The repertoire was sequenced with immunoSEQ multiplex PCR; TCRdb's copy has only in-frame clones and lacks some. Of over 11,000 clones listed, less than 75% are singletons. The CDR3 has 15 residues. CDR1 and CDR2 from the germline V gene are ENHRY and SYGVKD. With V trimmed by 6 bases and J by 8 bases, 8 bases remained unmatched. This clonotype originated in a human donor with chronic pancreatitis. Sequenced material: pancreas tissue with hereditary chronic pancreatitis. This rearrangement joins TRBV10-3 to TRBJ2-1, with TRBD1 matching 12 bases. The CDR3 DNA reads as TGTGCCATCAGCTGGGACAGGGGGCGCTTGGATGAGCAGTTCTTC. Encoded protein: CAISWDRGRLDEQFF.